This T cell receptor beta chain was sequenced for a study of radiotherapy plus CTLA-4 blockade in lung cancer. Study-wide background: In approximately 17% of patients, objective responses were seen; roughly 28% had disease control. Notes on the study in general: Expansion of tumor-derived TCR clones was observed in blood after radiotherapy plus ipilimumab.

As to this clone: What it recognizes is unknown.

This CDR3 has 14 amino acids. The germline V gene encodes CDR1 KGHSH and CDR2 LQKENI. The ends were cut back, 3 bases at V and 1 base at J, with 9 bases in the middle. Clones were sequenced by immunoSEQ multiplex PCR, and TCRdb holds only the in-frame ones, with some missing. The sample lists 65,000 to 85,000 clones; 70% to 80% were seen once. The sample consisted of peripheral blood, taken from a patient treated with radiotherapy plus ipilimumab. The clonotype was recovered from a human donor with non-small cell lung cancer whose response to radiotherapy plus ipilimumab could not be evaluated. The chain links TRBV18 to TRBJ1-1; the D is unclear. The CDR3 region is CASSPNVENTEAFF. In nucleotides, the CDR3 is TGTGCCAGCTCACCCAACGTAGAGAACACTGAAGCTTTCTTT. The whole variable domain, filled in from reference TRBV18 and TRBJ1-1, reads NAGVMQNPRHLVRRRGQEARLRCSPMKGHSHVYWYRQLPEEGLKFMVYLQKENIIDESGMPKERFSAEFPKEGPSILRIQQVVRGDSAAYFCASSPNVENTEAFFGQGTRLTVV.